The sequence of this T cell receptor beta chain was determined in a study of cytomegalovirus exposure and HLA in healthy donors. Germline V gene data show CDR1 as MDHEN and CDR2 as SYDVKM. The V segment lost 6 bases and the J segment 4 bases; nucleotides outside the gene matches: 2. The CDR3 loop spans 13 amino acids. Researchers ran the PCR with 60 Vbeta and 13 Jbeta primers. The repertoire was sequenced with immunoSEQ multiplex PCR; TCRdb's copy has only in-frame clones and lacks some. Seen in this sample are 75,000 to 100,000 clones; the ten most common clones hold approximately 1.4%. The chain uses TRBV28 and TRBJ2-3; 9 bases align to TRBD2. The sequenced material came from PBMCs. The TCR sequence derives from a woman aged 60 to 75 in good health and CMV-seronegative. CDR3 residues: CASRAGGSDTQYF. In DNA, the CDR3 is TGTGCCAGCAGGGCGGGAGGGTCAGATACGCAGTATTTT. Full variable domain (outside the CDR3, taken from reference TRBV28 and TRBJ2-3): DVKVTQSSRYLVKRTGEKVFLECVQDMDHENMFWYRQDPGLGLRLIYFSYDVKMKEKGDIPEGYSVSREKKERFSLILESASTNQTSMYLCASRAGGSDTQYFGPGTRLTVL.